This record covers a single T cell receptor beta chain. No antigen is known for it. Profiled with immunoSEQ multiplex PCR; TCRdb holds only in-frame clones, not every one. The table records more than 2,000,000 clones, approximately 94% of them present only once. V lost 9 bases, J lost 1 base, and 16 bases lay in between. CDR1 and CDR2 from the germline V gene are MNHEY and SVGAGI. CDR3 size: 15 residues. The data stem from a study of shared clonotypes between healthy human individuals. Study-level findings and limits: In general, naive subsets displayed greater estimated richness than memory subsets did.

This receptor was identified in a young man in good health. Sequencing was done on a sample of naive CD4+ T cells sorted from blood. Documented subset: CD45RA+ positively selected. This sequence joins TRBV6-5 and TRBJ2-1; D remains ambiguous. The CDR3 coding sequence is TGTGCCAGTATGACCGGGTGGGTATCCTACAATGAGCAGTTCTTC. Translating it yields CASMTGWVSYNEQFF.